This T cell receptor (beta chain) originates from a study of shared clonotypes between healthy human individuals (TCRdb year 2020). Study-level background: The cohort included a few men and two women between 18 and 49 years of age. To estimate repertoire size and how much clonotype sharing occurs between individuals, the study deeply sequenced the blood TCR repertoires of several healthy adults. Different laboratories and diverse techniques were used to prepare libraries and sequence TCR repertoires, to increase sequencing depth and limit assay-specific biases. Per donor, leukapheresis produced somewhere between about 0.85 and 8.9 billion PBMCs. Broad study findings and their caveats: Pairwise subsampling led to the expectation that sequencing depth would affect the degree of clonotype sharing among donors. Only blood was sampled, and tissue TCR repertoires likely differ from those in blood. Because the study included a small number of donors, the genetic and exposure-history diversity represented was limited.

V trim: 0 bases; J trim: 4 bases; unmatched bases: 2. The CDR3, from cysteine to phenylalanine, totals 16 residues. The DNA shown is the 48-base CDR3, in frame from base 1. CDR1 LNHDA and CDR2 SQIVND are derived from the germline V gene (reference sequence). As regards this clone: There is no known antigen for this receptor. The record has no base qualities; no much larger clone is one base away.

Using the deep immunoSEQ assay, TCR CDR3 regions were amplified from genomic DNA by multiplex PCR. For each cell subset, the extracted genomic DNA was distributed evenly across all wells of several immunoSEQ 96-well plates, and each plate served as one replicate. For unsorted PBMC, roughly 330 ng of genomic DNA, equivalent to around 33,000 T cell genomes, went into each replicate PCR. Unsorted PBMC genomic DNA was sequenced across ten immunoSEQ deep assay plates. The purified libraries were quantified using a Qubit 3.0 fluorometer, sized with a Bioanalyzer 2100, and then quantified again using the KAPA Library Quantification kit. A separate single-read 150-cycle Illumina NextSeq 550 flow cell was used to sequence each immunoSEQ 96-well plate. In the authors' own workflow: Because the immunoSEQ output included only junctional sequences and no quality scores, the filtering could not be the same as the filtering used for full-length reads. To assign V/J genes and CDR3, sequences were annotated against IMGT germline references using PyIR, a Python wrapper for IgBLAST v1.9. Reads were filtered out if the reads had weak V/J assignments (E-value above 1e-6), no CDR3, stop codons, out-of-frame junctions, or ambiguous translated residues. A V3J clonotype was defined by an identical inferred V gene, J gene, and CDR3 amino acid sequence. The percentage overlap between two repertoires was calculated by dividing the number of shared unique clonotypes by the size of the smaller repertoire. Richness of each repertoire was evaluated using RTK rarefaction, the Chao1 estimator, and Recon v2.1 estimates of unobserved clonotypes. In TCRdb, the immuneACCESS table is reduced to in-frame sequences with V and J assigned. These tables do not hold every clone; where another copy was compared, an unresolved V gene accounts for under half, and the others remain unexplained. V and J calls and clone size follow that table, whereas D and trimming were derived from the DNA. A total of over 400,000 clones appear in this sample, around 73% of them only once. Approximately 12% of the sample lies in the top ten.

The donors were healthy, HIV-negative adults who had no recently reported acute infections or vaccinations. Every donor was a Caucasian adult residing in Nashville, Tennessee, USA. For unsorted samples, 80 million to 100 million PBMCs were counted, and genomic DNA was extracted using the QIAamp DNA Blood Mini kit. Blood was obtained by leukapheresis, after which PBMCs were separated by Ficoll-Histopaque density gradient centrifugation and cryopreserved in liquid nitrogen vapor phase. The V gene is TRBV19 and the J gene is TRBJ2-5; the central 13 bases match TRBD2. Source material: PBMCs. This TCR was sampled from a woman aged 35 to 49 in good health. Some clones in this sample may be carry-over from other donors' samples. Here the CDR3 is given as CASSIEGLAGRETQYF. The sequence in DNA is TGTGCCAGTAGTATAGAGGGACTAGCGGGAAGAGAGACCCAGTACTTC.